This TCR beta chain emerged from a study of cytomegalovirus exposure and HLA in healthy donors. Study background: Early released data comprised about 85 million unique TCRs from HLA-typed donors. Study observations and caveats: Relative to the roughly 700-donor mean, N-insertions were reportedly fewer in an Asian-associated ancestry cluster in a later analysis. One cluster of highly shared sequence variants probably arose as a sequencing artifact. While the bulk of TCR sequences proved rare, some public TCRs turned up in many donors.

This clone has just a few counts. Its cognate antigen is unknown. The CDR3 extends over 12 amino acids. V lost 6 bases, J lost 4 bases, and 9 bases lay in between. Germline loops: CDR1 LNHNV, CDR2 YYDKDF (reference sequence). The PCR ran on 60 Vbeta and 13 Jbeta primers. Data came from immunoSEQ multiplex PCR; TCRdb stores just in-frame clones and leaves some out. The sample comprises 200,000 to 250,000 clones, over 70% of which are singletons, and almost 8% rests with the top ten. Sequencing was done on a sample of PBMCs. The genes are TRBV15 and TRBJ1-2, with D maybe TRBD1 (6 bases). This receptor was taken from a woman aged 55-75 years in good health and CMV-seropositive. CDR3 region: CATSGDIYGYTF. CDR3 nucleotides: TGTGCCACCAGTGGGGACATCTATGGCTACACCTTC.